The 14 T cell receptor beta chains below were found in one sample sequenced in a study of human T cells and chemical hapten exposure. In TCRdb, the RACE reads were re-called with MiXCR into one record per CDR3 protein. The table records 300,000 to 450,000 distinct CDR3 sequences, 4.8% of them present only once. Documented time point: patch test 1, 2 weeks after DPC sensitization. Treatment given: therapeutic diphenylcyclopropenone sensitization with weekly scalp DPC. The material sequenced was whole blood, taken in connection with sensitization to the hapten diphenylcyclopropenone (DPC). All receptors derive from a woman in her forties or fifties with alopecia areata. Some clones in this sample may be carry-over from other donors' samples.

This clonotype was detected many times. V and J are TRBV6-2 or TRBV6-3 and TRBJ2-7; D possibly corresponds to TRBD2 (5 bases). Germline CDR1 reads MNHEY; CDR2 reads SVGEGT. With 4 bases removed from V and 0 bases from J, the gap between germline ends came to 10 bases. The CDR3 loop spans 14 amino acids. CDR3 sequence (DNA): TGTGCCAGCAGTTCAAGGACTCACTCCTACGAGCAGTACTTC. Encoded protein: CASSSRTHSYEQYF.

This clonotype was observed a handful of times. The chain recombines TRBV18 with TRBJ1-4; no clear D gene. The CDR3 runs to 14 residues. V lost 3 bases and J lost 7, with 12 bases in between. Germline V CDR1 and CDR2: KGHSH, LQKENI. In nucleotides, the CDR3 is TGTGCCAGCTCACCCCGGGGAGCCAGTGAAAAACTGTTTTTT. Translation gives CASSPRGASEKLFF.

This clonotype was detected ten times or more. This chain uses TRBV9 with TRBJ2-1; TRBD2 matches 10 bases. Germline V gives CDR1 SGDLS, CDR2 YYNGEE. The CDR3 consists of 16 residues. V was clipped by 0 bases and J by 5 bases; unmatched bases: 5. The CDR3 coding sequence is TGTGCCAGCAGCGTAGGAGGAAGCGGGAGGGACAATGAGCAGTTCTTC. It translates to CASSVGGSGRDNEQFF.

This clonotype was seen ten or more times. The J gene is TRBJ2-7, the V gene TRBV7-9, with TRBD1 matching over 10 bases. J gave up 5 bases and V 4 bases, and 5 bases lay outside the gene matches. Looked up from germline, CDR1 is SEHNR and CDR2 is FQNEAQ (reference sequence). The CDR3 is 14 amino acids. CDR3 protein: CASSSTGTGDEQYF. CDR3 bases: TGTGCCAGCAGCTCCACCGGGACAGGGGACGAGCAGTACTTC.

This clonotype was recorded a few times. The chain uses TRBV30 and TRBJ1-1; possibly TRBD1 for D (5 bases). The CDR3 covers 11 residues. Germline CDR1 GTSNPN, CDR2 SVGIG (reference sequence). CDR3 coding DNA: TGTGCATGGGACCGTCGGACTGAAGCTTTCTTT. Translation: CAWDRRTEAFF.

At least ten counts were recorded for this clonotype. This rearrangement joins TRBV30 to TRBJ1-3; tentative D call: TRBD1 (5 bases). The germline CDR1 and CDR2 sequences are GTSNPN and SVGIG (reference sequence). Deletions cut 3 bases from V and 4 bases from J, with 19 bases between. The length of the CDR3 is 16 residues. DNA for the CDR3: TGTGCCTGGAGAACCGCCGGGACCCTGGGCGGAAACACCATATATTTT. Translated, it gives CAWRTAGTLGGNTIYF. Full variable domain (remainder filled in from reference TRBV30 and TRBJ1-3): SQTIHQWPATLVQPVGSPLSLECTVEGTSNPNLYWYRQAAGRGLQLLFYSVGIGQISSEVPQNLSASRPQDRQFILSSKKLLLSDSGFYLCAWRTAGTLGGNTIYFGEGSWLTVV.

In its sample, this clonotype was seen a few times. The chain has TRBV27 and TRBJ2-3; no definite D call. The CDR3 covers 14 residues. V was shortened by 2 bases and J by 4 bases, with 10 bases between the two germline ends. CDR1 and CDR2 (germline): MNHEY, SMNVEV (reference sequence). CDR3 amino acids: CASSLTSAADTQYF. The CDR3 DNA reads as TGTGCCAGCAGTTTAACCAGCGCCGCAGATACGCAGTATTTT.

This clonotype was seen a handful of times. This rearrangement joins TRBV7-8 to TRBJ2-1; 14 bases are a match to TRBD2. With V trimmed by 2 bases and J by 0 bases, 6 bases remained unmatched. The germline CDR1 and CDR2 sequences are SGHVS and FQNEAQ. This CDR3 has 19 amino acids. The CDR3 nucleotides read TGTGCCAGCAGCTTAAGACTAGCGGGGGGGTTAAGCTCCTACAATGAGCAGTTCTTC. This encodes CASSLRLAGGLSSYNEQFF. Drawing the rest from reference TRBV7-8 and TRBJ2-1, the complete variable domain is GAGVSQSPRYKVAKRGQDVALRCDPISGHVSLFWYQQALGQGPEFLTYFQNEAQLDKSGLPSDRFFAERPEGSVSTLKIQRTQQEDSAVYLCASSLRLAGGLSSYNEQFFGPGTRLTVL.

This clonotype has ten or more counts. The chain is built from TRBV29-1 and TRBJ2-5; the D gene is possibly TRBD1 (6 bases). Trimming shortened V by 6 bases and J by 5 bases, and 16 bases separated the two germline ends. The CDR3 loop spans 13 amino acids. Germline V gene lookup returns CDR1 SQVTM and CDR2 ANQGSEA. The CDR3 sequence: CSVEGQGTETQYF. The CDR3 DNA reads as TGCAGCGTAGAGGGGCAGGGGACGGAGACCCAGTACTTC.

A few counts support this clonotype. The chain employs TRBV7-9 and TRBJ1-1; tentatively, D is TRBD1 (6 bases). Trimming left V 4 bases short and J 2 bases short, with 17 bases between. This CDR3 region has 16 residues. Germline V gene data show CDR1 as SEHNR and CDR2 as FQNEAQ (reference sequence). CDR3 DNA sequence: TGTGCCAGCAGCTCGCAGGACAGAATATTCAACACTGAAGCTTTCTTT. Protein: CASSSQDRIFNTEAFF.

The table lists this clonotype with a few counts. J is TRBJ1-6 and V is TRBV9, with 7 bases identical to TRBD1. The germline CDR1 and CDR2 sequences are SGDLS and YYNGEE. Germline trimming cut 0 bases from V and 10 bases from J; bases unmatched to any gene: 4. The CDR3 loop spans 14 amino acids. The CDR3 bases are TGTGCCAGCAGCGTAGGGACAGGTTTATCACCCCTCCACTTT. Protein: CASSVGTGLSPLHF.

The sample holds many counts of this clonotype. V is TRBV19 and J is TRBJ2-2; 9 nucleotides line up with TRBD1. Germline values: CDR1 LNHDA, CDR2 SQIVND (reference sequence). This CDR3 spans 14 amino acids. Trimming took 7 bases from V and 6 from J; bases not matched to a gene: 6. CDR3 sequence: CASKRDRAAGELFF. The CDR3 region has the DNA TGTGCCAGTAAGCGGGACAGGGCGGCCGGGGAGCTGTTTTTT.

In its sample, this clonotype was seen many times. The V gene is TRBV24-1, the J gene TRBJ2-3; maybe TRBD1 (5 bases). V lost 4 bases to trimming and J lost 0 bases, with 13 bases between them. The CDR3 sequence is 16 residues long. CDR1 KGHDR and CDR2 SFDVKD come from the germline V gene. This CDR3 is CATSEPRQFSTDTQYF. The CDR3 DNA reads as TGTGCCACCAGTGAGCCCCGACAGTTTAGCACAGATACGCAGTATTTT.

The chain carries TRBV6-6 and TRBJ1-1; the D gene is possibly TRBD1 (5 bases). Trimming removed 4 bases at V and 0 bases at J, with 12 bases between. Germline V gene data show CDR1 as MNHNY and CDR2 as SVGAGI (reference sequence). The CDR3 runs 15 residues. CDR3 sequence reads: CASSSLDSMNTEAFF. The CDR3 DNA follows: TGTGCCAGCAGTTCCCTCGACAGCATGAACACTGAAGCTTTCTTT.